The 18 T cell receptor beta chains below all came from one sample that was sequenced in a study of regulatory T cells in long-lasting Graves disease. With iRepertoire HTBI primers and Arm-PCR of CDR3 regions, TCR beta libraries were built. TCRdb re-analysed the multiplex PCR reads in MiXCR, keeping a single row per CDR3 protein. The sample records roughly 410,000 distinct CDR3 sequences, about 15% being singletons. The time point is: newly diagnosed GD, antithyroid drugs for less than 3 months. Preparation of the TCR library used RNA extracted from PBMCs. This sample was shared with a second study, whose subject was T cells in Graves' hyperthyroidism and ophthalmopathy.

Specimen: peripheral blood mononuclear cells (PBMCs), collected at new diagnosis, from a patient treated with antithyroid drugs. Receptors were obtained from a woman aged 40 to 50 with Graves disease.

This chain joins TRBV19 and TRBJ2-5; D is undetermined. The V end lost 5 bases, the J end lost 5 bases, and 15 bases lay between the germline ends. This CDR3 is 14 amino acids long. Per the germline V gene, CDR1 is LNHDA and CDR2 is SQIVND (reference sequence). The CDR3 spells CASSARSWMETQYF. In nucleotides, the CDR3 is TGTGCCAGTAGTGCCCGTTCTTGGATGGAGACCCAGTACTTC.

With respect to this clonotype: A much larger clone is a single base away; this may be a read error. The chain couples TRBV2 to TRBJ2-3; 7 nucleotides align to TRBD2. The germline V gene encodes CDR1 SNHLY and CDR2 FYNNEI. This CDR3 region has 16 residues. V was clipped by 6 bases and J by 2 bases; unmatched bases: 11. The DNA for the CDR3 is TGTGCCAGCAGCCCCACCCTAGCGGCTTACACAGATACGCAGTATTTT. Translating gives CASSPTLAAYTDTQYF.

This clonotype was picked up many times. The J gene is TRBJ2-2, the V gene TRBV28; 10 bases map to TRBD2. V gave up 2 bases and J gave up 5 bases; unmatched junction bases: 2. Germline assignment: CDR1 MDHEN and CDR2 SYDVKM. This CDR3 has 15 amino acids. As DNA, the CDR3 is TGTGCCAGCAGTTTAAGCGGGAGGGAAACCGGGGAGCTGTTTTTT. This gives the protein CASSLSGRETGELFF.

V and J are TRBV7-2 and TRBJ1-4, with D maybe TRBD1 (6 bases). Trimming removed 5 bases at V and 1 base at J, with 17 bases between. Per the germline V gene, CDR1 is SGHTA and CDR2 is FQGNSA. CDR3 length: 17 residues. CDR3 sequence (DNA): TGTGCCAGCAGCACCACAGGGTTAATTAAAACTAATGAAAAACTGTTTTTT. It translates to CASSTTGLIKTNEKLFF.

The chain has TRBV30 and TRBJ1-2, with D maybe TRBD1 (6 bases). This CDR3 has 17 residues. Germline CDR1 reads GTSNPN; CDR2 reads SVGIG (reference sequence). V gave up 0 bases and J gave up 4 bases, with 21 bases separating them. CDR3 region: CAWSVTPYARGSYGYTF. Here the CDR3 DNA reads TGTGCCTGGAGTGTTACCCCCTACGCCAGGGGAAGCTATGGCTACACCTTC. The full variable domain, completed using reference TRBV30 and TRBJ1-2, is SQTIHQWPATLVQPVGSPLSLECTVEGTSNPNLYWYRQAAGRGLQLLFYSVGIGQISSEVPQNLSASRPQDRQFILSSKKLLLSDSGFYLCAWSVTPYARGSYGYTFGSGTRLTVV.

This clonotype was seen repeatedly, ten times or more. CDR3 in amino acids: CASSFTMNRGDQPQHF. The CDR3, as DNA: TGTGCCAGCAGCTTCACCATGAACAGGGGGGATCAGCCCCAGCATTTT. The chain carries TRBV28 and TRBJ1-5; 8 bases map to TRBD1. The V segment lost 6 bases and the J segment 5 bases; nucleotides outside the gene matches: 12. The CDR3 consists of 16 residues. The germline V gene encodes CDR1 MDHEN and CDR2 SYDVKM.

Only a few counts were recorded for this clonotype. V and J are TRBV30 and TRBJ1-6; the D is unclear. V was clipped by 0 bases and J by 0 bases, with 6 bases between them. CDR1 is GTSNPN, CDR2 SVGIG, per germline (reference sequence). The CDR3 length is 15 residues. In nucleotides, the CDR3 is TGTGCCTGGAGTGTTTGGGGCTCCTATAATTCACCCCTCCACTTT. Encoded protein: CAWSVWGSYNSPLHF.

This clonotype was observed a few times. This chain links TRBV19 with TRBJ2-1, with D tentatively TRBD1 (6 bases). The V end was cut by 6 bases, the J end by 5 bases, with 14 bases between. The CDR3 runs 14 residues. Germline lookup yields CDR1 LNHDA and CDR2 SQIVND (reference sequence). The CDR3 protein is CASRPVDRDNEQFF. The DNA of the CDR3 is TGTGCCAGTAGGCCCGTGGACAGAGACAATGAGCAGTTCTTC.

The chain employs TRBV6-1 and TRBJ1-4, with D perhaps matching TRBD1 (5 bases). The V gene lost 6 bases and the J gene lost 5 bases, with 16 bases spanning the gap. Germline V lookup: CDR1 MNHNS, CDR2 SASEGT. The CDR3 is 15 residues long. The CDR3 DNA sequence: TGTGCCAGCAGCAAAACCCAAGGGGTGAATGAAAAACTGTTTTTT. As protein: CASSKTQGVNEKLFF.

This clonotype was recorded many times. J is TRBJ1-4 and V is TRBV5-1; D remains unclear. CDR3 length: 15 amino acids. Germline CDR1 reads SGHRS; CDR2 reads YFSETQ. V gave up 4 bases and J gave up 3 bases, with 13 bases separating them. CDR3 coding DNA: TGCGCCAGCAGCATCGGGAGGGATGCTAATGAAAAACTGTTTTTT. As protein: CASSIGRDANEKLFF.

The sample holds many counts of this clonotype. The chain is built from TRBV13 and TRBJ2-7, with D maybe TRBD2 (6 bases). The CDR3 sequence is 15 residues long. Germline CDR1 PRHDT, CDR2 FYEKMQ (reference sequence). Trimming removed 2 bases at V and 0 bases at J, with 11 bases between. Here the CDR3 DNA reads TGTGCCAGCAGCTTACAGGGAGGTTACTCCTACGAGCAGTACTTC. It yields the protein CASSLQGGYSYEQYF. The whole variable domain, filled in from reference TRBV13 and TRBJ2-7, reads AAGVIQSPRHLIKEKRETATLKCYPIPRHDTVYWYQQGPGQDPQFLISFYEKMQSDKGSIPDRFSAQQFSDYHSELNMSSLELGDSALYFCASSLQGGYSYEQYFGPGTRLTVT.

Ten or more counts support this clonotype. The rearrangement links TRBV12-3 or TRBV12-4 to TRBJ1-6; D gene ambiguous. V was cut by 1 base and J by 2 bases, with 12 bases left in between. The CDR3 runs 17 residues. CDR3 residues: CASSLVDWAAYNSPLHF. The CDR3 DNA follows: TGTGCCAGCAGTTTAGTGGATTGGGCAGCCTATAATTCACCCCTCCACTTT.

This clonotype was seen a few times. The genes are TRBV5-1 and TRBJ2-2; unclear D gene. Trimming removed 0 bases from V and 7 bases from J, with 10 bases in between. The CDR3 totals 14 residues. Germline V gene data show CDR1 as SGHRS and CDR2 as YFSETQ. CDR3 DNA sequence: TGCGCCAGCAGCTTGGTTAGAGCCGACGGGGAGCTGTTTTTT. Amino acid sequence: CASSLVRADGELFF.

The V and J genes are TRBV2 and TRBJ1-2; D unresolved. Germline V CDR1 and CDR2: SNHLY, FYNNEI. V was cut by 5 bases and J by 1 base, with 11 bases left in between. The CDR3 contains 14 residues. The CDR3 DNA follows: TGTGCCAGCAGTTTGGACCAAGTTAACTATGGCTACACCTTC. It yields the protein CASSLDQVNYGYTF.

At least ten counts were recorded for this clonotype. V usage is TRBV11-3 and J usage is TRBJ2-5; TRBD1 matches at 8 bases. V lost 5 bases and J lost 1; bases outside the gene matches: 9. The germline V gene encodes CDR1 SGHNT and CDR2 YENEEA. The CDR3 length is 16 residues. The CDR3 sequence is CASSMTDRVAQETQYF. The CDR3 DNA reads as TGTGCCAGCAGCATGACGGACAGGGTGGCCCAAGAGACCCAGTACTTC.

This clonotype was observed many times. The CDR3 nucleotides are TGTGCCAGCAGACCCCCTCTAGACAGCACAGATACGCAGTATTTT. It encodes CASRPPLDSTDTQYF. This sequence joins TRBV6-2 or TRBV6-3 and TRBJ2-3; D call uncertain. Trimming cost V 6 bases and J 0 bases, with 13 bases left between them. Germline V gene data show CDR1 as MNHEY and CDR2 as SVGEGT. The CDR3 extends over 15 amino acids.

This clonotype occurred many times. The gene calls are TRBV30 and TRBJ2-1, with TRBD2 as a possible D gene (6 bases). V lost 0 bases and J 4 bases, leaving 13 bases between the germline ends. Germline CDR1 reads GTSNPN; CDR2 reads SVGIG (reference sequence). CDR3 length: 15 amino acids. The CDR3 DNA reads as TGTGCCTGGAGTGTTGGAACCGGGACTTACAATGAGCAGTTCTTC. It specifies CAWSVGTGTYNEQFF.

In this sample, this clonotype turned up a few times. CDR3: CSVVAESTDTQYF. The DNA of the CDR3 is TGCAGCGTTGTAGCGGAGAGCACAGATACGCAGTATTTT. The chain carries TRBV29-1 and TRBJ2-3; tentative D call: TRBD2 (6 bases). V was pared by 4 bases and J by 0 bases, with 8 bases between. This CDR3 spans 13 amino acids. Per the germline V gene, CDR1 is SQVTM and CDR2 is ANQGSEA.